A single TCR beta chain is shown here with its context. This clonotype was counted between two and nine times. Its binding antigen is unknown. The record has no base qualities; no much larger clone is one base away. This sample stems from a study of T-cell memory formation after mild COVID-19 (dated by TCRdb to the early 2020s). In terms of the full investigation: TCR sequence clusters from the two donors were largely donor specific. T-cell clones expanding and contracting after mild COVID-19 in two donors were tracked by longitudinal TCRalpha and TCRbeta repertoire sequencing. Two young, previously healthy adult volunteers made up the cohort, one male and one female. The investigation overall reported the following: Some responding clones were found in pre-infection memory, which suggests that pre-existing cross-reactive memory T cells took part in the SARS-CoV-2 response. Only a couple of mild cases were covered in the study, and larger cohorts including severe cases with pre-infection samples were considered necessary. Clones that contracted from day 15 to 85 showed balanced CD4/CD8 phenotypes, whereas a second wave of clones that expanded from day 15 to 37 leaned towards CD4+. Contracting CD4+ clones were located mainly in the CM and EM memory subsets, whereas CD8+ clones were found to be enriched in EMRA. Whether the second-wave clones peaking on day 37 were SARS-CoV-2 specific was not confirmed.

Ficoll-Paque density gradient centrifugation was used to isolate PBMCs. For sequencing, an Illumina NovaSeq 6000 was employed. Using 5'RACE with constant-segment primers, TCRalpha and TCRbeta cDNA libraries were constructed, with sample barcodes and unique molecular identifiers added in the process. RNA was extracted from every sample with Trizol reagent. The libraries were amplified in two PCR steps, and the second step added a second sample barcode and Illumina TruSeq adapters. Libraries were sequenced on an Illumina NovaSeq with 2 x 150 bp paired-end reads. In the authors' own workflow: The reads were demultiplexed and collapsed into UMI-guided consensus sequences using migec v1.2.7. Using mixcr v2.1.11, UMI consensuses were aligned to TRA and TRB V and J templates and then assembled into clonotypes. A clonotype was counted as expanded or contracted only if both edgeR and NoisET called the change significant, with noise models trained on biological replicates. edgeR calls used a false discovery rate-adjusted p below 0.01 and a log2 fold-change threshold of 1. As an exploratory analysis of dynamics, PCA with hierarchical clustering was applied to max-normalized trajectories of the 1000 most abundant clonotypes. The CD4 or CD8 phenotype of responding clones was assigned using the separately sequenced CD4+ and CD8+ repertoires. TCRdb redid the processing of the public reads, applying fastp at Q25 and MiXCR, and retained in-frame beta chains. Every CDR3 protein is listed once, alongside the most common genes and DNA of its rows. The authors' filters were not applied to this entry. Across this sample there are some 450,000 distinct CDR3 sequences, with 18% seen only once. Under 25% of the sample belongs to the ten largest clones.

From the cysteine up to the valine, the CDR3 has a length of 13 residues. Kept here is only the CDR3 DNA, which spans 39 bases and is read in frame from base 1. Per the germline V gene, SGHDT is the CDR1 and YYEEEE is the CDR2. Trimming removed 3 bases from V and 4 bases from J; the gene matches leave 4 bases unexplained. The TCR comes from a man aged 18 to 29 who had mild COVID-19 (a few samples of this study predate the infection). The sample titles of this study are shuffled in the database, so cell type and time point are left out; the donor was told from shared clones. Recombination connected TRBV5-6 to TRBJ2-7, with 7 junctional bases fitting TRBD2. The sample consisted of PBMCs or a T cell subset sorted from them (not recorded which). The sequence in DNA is TGTGCCAGCAGCTGGGGAGGGGTTTACGAGCAGTACGTC. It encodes CASSWGGVYEQYV.